This TCR beta chain was captured in a study of spatial heterogeneity in lung cancer. Study-wide background: Raw reads showed each unique TCR and UMI combination turning up more than ten times on average.

CDR1 and CDR2 from the germline V gene are SGHTA and FQGNSA. Trimming stripped 5 bases from V and 1 base from J, with 15 bases between. The CDR3 spans 16 residues. This clonotype was counted ten times or more. The target antigen is unknown. As to time point: sample taken at primary tumor resection. From tumor, nontumor lung or frozen PBMC, whole RNA was taken unsorted for sequencing. Findings and limits, study-wide: One measure, the expanded intratumoral alpha and beta TCR count, tracked tumor mutation counts.

TCRdb re-called the 5' RACE reads through MiXCR, storing one row per CDR3 protein. The sample comprises roughly 11,000 distinct CDR3 sequences, about 12% of which are singletons, and over 9.5% rests with the top ten. This receptor was identified in a female donor with early-stage non-small cell lung cancer. This chain uses TRBV7-2 with TRBJ1-5; D unclear. Sample: lung tumor tissue, taken at surgery. CDR3 nucleotide sequence: TGTGCCAGCAGCCCACGGGCCCTGGGCAGCAATCAGCCCCAGCATTTT. Its translation: CASSPRALGSNQPQHF.